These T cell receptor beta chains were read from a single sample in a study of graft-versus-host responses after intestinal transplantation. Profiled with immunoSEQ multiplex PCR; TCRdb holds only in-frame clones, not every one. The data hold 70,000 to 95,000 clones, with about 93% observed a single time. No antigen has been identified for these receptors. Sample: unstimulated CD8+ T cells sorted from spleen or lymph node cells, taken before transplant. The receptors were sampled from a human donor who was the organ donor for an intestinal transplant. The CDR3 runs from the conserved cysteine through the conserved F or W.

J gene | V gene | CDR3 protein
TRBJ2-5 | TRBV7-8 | CASSWGPEAQYF
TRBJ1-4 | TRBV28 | CASSWFGEAEEKLFF
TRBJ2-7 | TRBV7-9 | CASSLGQGGTSYEQYF
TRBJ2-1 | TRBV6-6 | CASSWSGGGNEQFF
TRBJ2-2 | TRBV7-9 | CASSLGAVGTGELFF
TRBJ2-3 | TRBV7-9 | CASSLAVGGGPTDTQYF
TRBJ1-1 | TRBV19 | CASSIDLSTTEAFF
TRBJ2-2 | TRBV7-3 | CASSLFGRTGELFF
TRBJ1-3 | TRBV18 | CASSRTGSGNTIYF
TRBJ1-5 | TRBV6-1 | CASSARRGSNQPQHF
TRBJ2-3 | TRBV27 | CASSFGGLAGEKQDF
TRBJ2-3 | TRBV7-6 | CASSLRAGASDTQYF
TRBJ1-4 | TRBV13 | CAGRTAEKLFF
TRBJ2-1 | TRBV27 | CASSPGQGGYEQFF
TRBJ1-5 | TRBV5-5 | CASSWGGRVSNQPQHF
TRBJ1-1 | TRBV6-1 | CASSGTRRGGEAFF
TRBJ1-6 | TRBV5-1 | CASSPPPLGGLNSPLHF
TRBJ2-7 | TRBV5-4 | CASSFVQDNRKYF
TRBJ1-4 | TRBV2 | CASSEAQTGTNEKLFF
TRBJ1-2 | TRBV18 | CASSHRGYGCYGYTF
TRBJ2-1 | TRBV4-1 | CASSQVGTYNEQFF
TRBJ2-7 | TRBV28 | CASSLGGSPGPPTSYEQYF
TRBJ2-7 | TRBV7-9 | CASSIPLAGNEQYF
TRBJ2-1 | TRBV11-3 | CASSLGGGRAYNEQFF
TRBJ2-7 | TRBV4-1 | CASSQVATGTYEQYF
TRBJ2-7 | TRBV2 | CASNSPGLSSYEQYF
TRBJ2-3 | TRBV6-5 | CASSYSPGTVTDTQYF
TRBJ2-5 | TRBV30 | CAWSVGAGEETQYF
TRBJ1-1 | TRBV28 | CASSSSSEAFF
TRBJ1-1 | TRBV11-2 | CASSETVLGAFF
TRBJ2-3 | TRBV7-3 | CASSFSGDTDTQYF
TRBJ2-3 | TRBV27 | CASSLSGAGADTQYF
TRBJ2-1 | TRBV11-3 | CASSLGVRPYNEQFF